One and the same sample provided the 26 T cell receptor beta chains below, sequenced in a study of T cells expressing NK-cell markers. For each CDR3 protein, TCRdb gives one entry from its re-call of the 5' RACE reads, without DNA. In all, the sample yields about 390,000 distinct CDR3 sequences. The sample was blood T cells: a sorted CD56 or NKG2C T cell subset, CD4+ or CD8+ T cells, or bulk PBMC T cells (not recorded which). These receptors all stem from a woman in her 50s in good health.

CDR3 amino acids: CASGDRSSTDTQYF. J is TRBJ2-3 and V is TRBV9; with no DNA, the TCRdb D assignment of TRBD1 cannot be verified. This CDR3 is 14 amino acids long. The germline V gene encodes CDR1 SGDLS and CDR2 YYNGEE.

The V and J genes are TRBV20-1 and TRBJ2-4. Germline loops: CDR1 DFQATT, CDR2 SNEGSKA (reference sequence). The CDR3 covers 14 residues. The CDR3 here is CSARTQVPQNIQYF.

The chain recombines TRBV20-1 with TRBJ2-1; the D gene TCRdb calls, TRBD2, cannot be checked with no DNA. Germline CDR1 reads DFQATT; CDR2 reads SNEGSKA (reference sequence). The CDR3 contains 13 residues. The CDR3 loop is CSATLAGVGEQFF.

The chain couples TRBV10-3 to TRBJ2-7. In germline, CDR1 is ENHRY, CDR2 SYGVKD. The CDR3 spans 14 residues. CDR3 loop: CATLRSANSYEQYF.

The chain has TRBV6-5 and TRBJ2-3; TCRdb designates TRBD2, a call that cannot be tested without DNA. This CDR3 is 17 amino acids long. The germline V gene encodes CDR1 MNHEY and CDR2 SVGAGI. CDR3 amino acids: CASSYSGLAIDTDTQYF.

V is TRBV5-6 and J is TRBJ1-3. This CDR3 comprises 15 residues. Per germline, CDR1 SGHDT and CDR2 YYEEEE. The CDR3 sequence is CASSLGGKAGNTIYF.

V and J are TRBV12-3 or TRBV12-4 and TRBJ2-1; the D call of TRBD2 rests on TCRdb alone, since no DNA is present to check it. The length of the CDR3 is 15 residues. The CDR3 here is CASRRTSGMINEQFF.

J is TRBJ2-1 and V is TRBV29-1. CDR1 is SQVTM and CDR2 is ANQGSEA in the germline V gene. This CDR3 has 15 residues. CDR3 region: CSVVIFPKETNEQFF.

The chain uses TRBV28 and TRBJ2-5; without DNA, the TCRdb call of TRBD2 cannot be checked. Per germline, CDR1 MDHEN and CDR2 SYDVKM. The CDR3 consists of 15 residues. CDR3 loop: CASSFGQGPQETQYF.

This rearrangement joins TRBV5-1 to TRBJ2-7. The CDR3 sequence is 14 residues long. Germline V lookup: CDR1 SGHRS, CDR2 YFSETQ. The CDR3 sequence: CASSLLPGTYEQYF. The complete variable domain, with remaining parts taken from reference TRBV5-1 and TRBJ2-7, reads KAGVTQTPRYLIKTRGQQVTLSCSPISGHRSVSWYQQTPGQGLQFLFEYFSETQRNKGNFPGRFSGRQFSNSRSEMNVSTLELGDSALYLCASSLLPGTYEQYFGPGTRLTVT.

The V gene is TRBV12-3 or TRBV12-4, the J gene TRBJ1-5; TCRdb gives TRBD1 as the D gene, but with no DNA this cannot be confirmed. The length of the CDR3 is 14 residues. The CDR3 is CASSPDRGNQPQHF.

The genes are TRBV29-1 and TRBJ1-4; TCRdb's D gene call, TRBD1, goes unchecked for lack of DNA. Germline CDR1 reads SQVTM; CDR2 reads ANQGSEA. This CDR3 is 14 amino acids long. The CDR3 is CSVGQGATNEKLFF.

The rearrangement joins TRBV12-3 or TRBV12-4 to TRBJ2-1; TCRdb's D gene call, TRBD1, goes unchecked for lack of DNA. CDR3 length: 14 amino acids. CDR3 region: CASNPKRDRDEQFF.

The J gene is TRBJ2-1, the V gene TRBV29-1; TCRdb's D call, TRBD2, is unchecked because there is no DNA. Germline values: CDR1 SQVTM, CDR2 ANQGSEA. The CDR3 runs to 12 residues. The CDR3 protein is CSVLGVTYEQFF.

V gene TRBV11-2 combines with J gene TRBJ1-2. Germline lookup yields CDR1 SGHAT and CDR2 FQNNGV. The CDR3 is made up of 12 amino acids. The CDR3 sequence is CASSFYPMGYTF.

The chain has TRBV7-2 and TRBJ2-1; TCRdb's D call, TRBD1, is unchecked because there is no DNA. From germline, CDR1 is SGHTA and CDR2 FQGNSA. CDR3 length: 16 residues. The CDR3 sequence: CASSLLSGGAYNEQFF.

The chain recombines TRBV12-3 or TRBV12-4 with TRBJ1-1; TCRdb's D gene call, TRBD1, goes unchecked for lack of DNA. CDR3 length: 14 residues. CDR3 protein: CASSTGQMNTEAFF.

This chain uses TRBV20-1 with TRBJ2-7. CDR3 size: 12 residues. CDR1 DFQATT and CDR2 SNEGSKA come from the germline V gene (reference sequence). This chain's CDR3 is CSARSWTHEQYF.

The V gene is TRBV20-1, the J gene TRBJ2-7; without DNA, the TCRdb call of TRBD1 cannot be checked. The germline CDR1 and CDR2 sequences are DFQATT and SNEGSKA (reference sequence). The CDR3 totals 14 residues. CDR3 region: CSAEHTGGAYEQYF.

The chain combines TRBV15 with TRBJ2-5; TCRdb outputs TRBD2, but without DNA this stays unchecked. The CDR3 covers 18 residues. From germline, CDR1 is LNHNV and CDR2 YYDKDF (reference sequence). The CDR3 protein is CATSRDEVRPRAYETQYF.

This chain connects TRBV25-1 to TRBJ1-1; TCRdb's D call of TRBD1 is untestable without DNA. From germline, CDR1 is MGHDK and CDR2 SYGVNS. This CDR3 region has 15 residues. The CDR3 spells CASSEQSGQNTEAFF.

V gene TRBV6-2 or TRBV6-3 combines with J gene TRBJ2-4; checking the TCRdb D call of TRBD1 is not possible without DNA. In germline, CDR1 is MNHEY, CDR2 SVGEGT. There are 16 residues in the CDR3. Here the CDR3 reads CASSWPEQLAKNIQYF.

The chain combines TRBV7-9 with TRBJ2-1. CDR1 is SEHNR and CDR2 is FQNEAQ in the germline V gene (reference sequence). This CDR3 is built from 16 residues. CDR3 loop: CASSLALGSSYNEQFF. The entire variable domain, with the rest obtained from reference TRBV7-9 and TRBJ2-1, is as follows: DTGVSQNPRHKITKRGQNVTFRCDPISEHNRLYWYRQTLGQGPEFLTYFQNEAQLEKSRLLSDRFSAERPKGSFSTLEIQRTEQGDSAMYLCASSLALGSSYNEQFFGPGTRLTVL.

The chain recombines TRBV6-5 with TRBJ2-7; the TCRdb call, TRBD1, lacks DNA for checking. The CDR3 sequence is 12 residues long. Germline loops: CDR1 MNHEY, CDR2 SVGAGI. The CDR3 reads CARRTARPERYF.

The CDR3 here is CASSFRIAGGLKETQYF. The rearrangement uses TRBV12-3 or TRBV12-4 and TRBJ2-5; TCRdb returns TRBD2, unconfirmable since there is no DNA. The length of the CDR3 is 17 residues.

The chain has TRBV11-2 and TRBJ2-1. From germline, CDR1 is SGHAT and CDR2 FQNNGV. The CDR3 has 14 amino acids. The CDR3 loop is CASSLRQPRREQFF.